One and the same sample provided the 9 T cell receptor beta chains below, sequenced in a study of blood T cell repertoires in COVID-19. Data came from immunoSEQ multiplex PCR; TCRdb stores just in-frame clones and leaves some out. The data hold roughly 290,000 clones, with 70% to 90% observed a single time. Material for sequencing was peripheral blood. The receptors here all came from a woman aged 55 to 70 with acute or convalescent COVID-19.

This sequence joins TRBV7-8 and TRBJ1-5; no firm D call. The germline CDR1 and CDR2 sequences are SGHVS and FQNEAQ. CDR3 length: 15 amino acids. Trimming left V 1 base short and J 3 bases short, with 10 bases between. The CDR3 sequence is CASSLGRQFNQPQHF. The CDR3 DNA follows: TGTGCCAGCAGCTTAGGCAGGCAATTCAATCAGCCCCAGCATTTT.

This clone was seen just once. The genes are TRBV28 and TRBJ2-7; 10 bases fit TRBD1. The germline CDR1 and CDR2 sequences are MDHEN and SYDVKM. After removal of 7 bases from V and 3 bases from J, the junction contained 12 bases not matched to a gene. This CDR3 contains 16 residues. The CDR3 sequence: CASTLQGTGVIYEQYF. In DNA form, the CDR3 reads TGTGCCAGCACCCTCCAAGGGACAGGGGTGATCTACGAGCAGTACTTC.

V is TRBV5-1 and J is TRBJ2-7, with 15 positions matching TRBD2. The germline gives CDR1 SGHRS, CDR2 YFSETQ. The CDR3 sequence is 16 residues long. V lost 4 bases and J lost 3; bases outside the gene matches: 5. CDR3 residues: CASSVGTSGGIYEQYF. In DNA form, the CDR3 reads TGCGCCAGCAGCGTTGGGACTAGCGGGGGGATCTACGAGCAGTACTTC.

The chain employs TRBV15 and TRBJ2-5; 10 nucleotides line up with TRBD1. Germline V gives CDR1 LNHNV, CDR2 YYDKDF (reference sequence). After removal of 5 bases from V and 2 bases from J, the junction contained 5 bases not matched to a gene. The CDR3 covers 15 residues. The CDR3 coding sequence is TGTGCCACCAGCCATCGGACAGGGGGTCAAGAGACCCAGTACTTC. It codes for CATSHRTGGQETQYF. The complete variable domain, with remaining parts taken from reference TRBV15 and TRBJ2-5, reads DAMVIQNPRYQVTQFGKPVTLSCSQTLNHNVMYWYQQKSSQAPKLLFHYYDKDFNNEADTPDNFQSRRPNTSFCFLDIRSPGLGDTAMYLCATSHRTGGQETQYFGPGTRLLVL.

This clone has only one observation. V is TRBV15 and J is TRBJ2-1; 7 bases fit TRBD2. The CDR3 runs 16 residues. Losses at the gene ends were 4 bases for V and 5 bases for J; bases not matched to a gene: 11. Germline V CDR1 and CDR2: LNHNV, YYDKDF (reference sequence). This chain's CDR3 is CATSIPTGTINNEQFF. The CDR3 DNA reads TGTGCCACCAGCATCCCAACCGGGACTATTAACAATGAGCAGTTCTTC.

The V call is TRBV23-1, the J call TRBJ1-6; 9 bases agree with TRBD1. TRBV23-1 is assigned to the ORF class and has an uncertain function. The CDR3 is made up of 19 amino acids. Losses at the gene ends were 4 bases for V and 9 bases for J; bases not matched to a gene: 19. Here the CDR3 reads CASSPLKNLGQGVSSPLHF. As DNA, the CDR3 is TGCGCCAGCAGTCCCTTGAAAAACCTGGGACAGGGTGTGAGTTCACCCCTCCACTTT.

This clone appeared a single time. The same CDR3 also results from other DNA sequences found in this sample. This chain uses TRBV18 with TRBJ1-2, with TRBD1 as a possible D gene (5 bases). Germline V gives CDR1 KGHSH, CDR2 LQKENI. Trimming shortened V by 1 base and J by 3 bases, and 6 bases separated the two germline ends. The CDR3 contains 13 residues. CDR3 nucleotides: TGTGCCAGCTCACCACAAGGGGACTATGGCTACACCTTC. This codes for CASSPQGDYGYTF.

This chain's CDR3 is CAWSRTSSNQPQHF. DNA for the CDR3: TGTGCCTGGAGTCGTACCAGTAGCAATCAGCCCCAGCATTTT. The rearrangement links TRBV30 to TRBJ1-5; D unresolved. The V end was cut by 2 bases, the J end by 0 bases, with 8 bases between. This CDR3 contains 14 residues. Per the germline V gene, CDR1 is GTSNPN and CDR2 is SVGIG (reference sequence).

V is TRBV19 and J is TRBJ1-2, with 11 positions matching TRBD1. CDR3 length equals 15 residues. The V and J ends lost 6 bases and 6 bases, in that order; junction bases with no gene match: 9. The germline V gene encodes CDR1 LNHDA and CDR2 SQIVND (reference sequence). CDR3 DNA sequence: TGTGCCAGTAGCGGAGTTACGGACAGGGGGCATGGCTACACCTTC. Translating gives CASSGVTDRGHGYTF.